The 4 T cell receptor beta chains given below trace back to one sample, sequenced in a study of CD8 T cells in Susac syndrome (dated by TCRdb to between 2018 and 2021). Library construction relied on the immunoSEQ multiplex PCR assay. RNA was extracted with the RNeasy kit and about 0.5 to 1 ug was reverse transcribed using random hexamers. Starting from the raw public reads, TCRdb applied fastp trimming at Q25, assembled clones with MiXCR and retained in-frame beta chains. Every distinct CDR3 protein forms one entry, paired with its most common genes and DNA. Across this sample there are under 150,000 distinct CDR3 sequences, with about 95% seen only once. Together, the top ten hold roughly 0.15% of the sample. The specimen was CD4+ T cells from PBMCs. These receptors were taken from a human donor with Susac syndrome.

The chain joins TRBV30 to TRBJ1-2; no clear D. This CDR3 region has 13 residues. Trimming removed 5 bases from V and 3 bases from J, with 13 bases in between. CDR1 and CDR2 (germline): GTSNPN, SVGIG (reference sequence). In nucleotides, the CDR3 is TGTGCCTGGGGAGCCCTCCAGGACTATGGCTACACCTTC. This translates into CAWGALQDYGYTF.

This clonotype was picked up one time. The chain joins TRBV4-2 to TRBJ1-1; 8 bases line up with TRBD1. The V and J ends lost 5 bases and 0 bases, in that order; junction bases with no gene match: 5. Per germline, CDR1 LGHNA and CDR2 YNFKEQ. The length of the CDR3 is 15 residues. CDR3 sequence (DNA): TGTGCCAGCAGCTATAGGACAGGGATGAACACTGAAGCTTTCTTT. It yields the protein CASSYRTGMNTEAFF.

The chain links TRBV10-3 to TRBJ2-1; possibly TRBD1 for D (5 bases). Germline CDR1 and CDR2: ENHRY and SYGVKD. CDR3 length: 14 residues. The V and J ends lost 2 bases and 4 bases respectively, with 9 bases between them. The CDR3 loop reads CAISEQGNYNEQFF. In DNA, the CDR3 is TGTGCCATCAGTGAGCAGGGTAATTACAATGAGCAGTTCTTC.

The rearrangement links TRBV5-1 to TRBJ2-5; no definite D call. This CDR3 contains 15 residues. The ends were cut back, 0 bases at V and 1 base at J, with 10 bases in the middle. The germline V gene encodes CDR1 SGHRS and CDR2 YFSETQ. The CDR3 nucleotides are TGCGCCAGCAGCTTGGCCGGGCAGCCCCAAGAGACCCAGTACTTC. The encoded protein is CASSLAGQPQETQYF.